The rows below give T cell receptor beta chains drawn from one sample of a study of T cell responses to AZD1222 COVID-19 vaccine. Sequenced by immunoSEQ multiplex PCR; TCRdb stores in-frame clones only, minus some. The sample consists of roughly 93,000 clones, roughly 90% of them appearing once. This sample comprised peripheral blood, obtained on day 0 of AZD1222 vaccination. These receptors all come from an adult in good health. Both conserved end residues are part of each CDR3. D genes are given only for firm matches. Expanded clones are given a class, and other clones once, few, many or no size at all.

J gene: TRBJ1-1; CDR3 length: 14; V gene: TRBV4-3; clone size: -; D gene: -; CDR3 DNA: TGCGCCAGCAGCCAAGCAGTCTTCAACACTGAAGCTTTCTTT; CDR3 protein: CASSQAVFNTEAFF
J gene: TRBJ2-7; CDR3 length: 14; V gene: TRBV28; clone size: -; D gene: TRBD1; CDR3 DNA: TGTGCCAGCAGGAGCTGGGACAGCTTATACGAGCAGTACTTC; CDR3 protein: CASRSWDSLYEQYF
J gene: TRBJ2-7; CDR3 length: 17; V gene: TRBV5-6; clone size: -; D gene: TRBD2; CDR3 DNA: TGTGCCAGCAGCTTGGCCGTACTAGCGACTAACTCCTACGAGCAGTACTTC; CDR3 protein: CASSLAVLATNSYEQYF
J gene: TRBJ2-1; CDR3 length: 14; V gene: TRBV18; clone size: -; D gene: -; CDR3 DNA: TGTGCCAGCTCACCCCAGACAGGAGCCAATGAGCAGTTCTTC; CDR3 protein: CASSPQTGANEQFF
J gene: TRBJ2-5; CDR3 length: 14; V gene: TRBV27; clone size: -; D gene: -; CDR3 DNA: TGTGCCAGCAGTTTCAGAGGGACCCAAGAGACCCAGTACTTC; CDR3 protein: CASSFRGTQETQYF
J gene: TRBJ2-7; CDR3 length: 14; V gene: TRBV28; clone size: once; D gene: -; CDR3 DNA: TGTGCCAGCAGTGAACAGGGCTCAGTCTACGAGCAGTACTTC; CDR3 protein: CASSEQGSVYEQYF
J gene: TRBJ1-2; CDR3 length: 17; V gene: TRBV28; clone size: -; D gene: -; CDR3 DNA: TGTGCCAGCAACCCCCAGGGGTCGAGAAGGAGATCCTATGGCTACACCTTC; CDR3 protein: CASNPQGSRRRSYGYTF
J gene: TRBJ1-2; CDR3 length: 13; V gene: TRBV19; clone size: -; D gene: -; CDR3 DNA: TGTGCCAGTAGTCCACAGCAGAACTATGGCTACACCTTC; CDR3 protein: CASSPQQNYGYTF
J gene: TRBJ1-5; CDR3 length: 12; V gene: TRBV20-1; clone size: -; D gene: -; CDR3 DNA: TGCAGTGCTAGTAGAAGGGAACAGCCCCAGCATTTT; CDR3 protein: CSASRREQPQHF
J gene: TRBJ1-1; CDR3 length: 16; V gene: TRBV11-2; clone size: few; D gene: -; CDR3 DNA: TGTGCCAGCAGCCCACCCGGTGGGACACTGAACACTGAAGCTTTCTTT; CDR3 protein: CASSPPGGTLNTEAFF
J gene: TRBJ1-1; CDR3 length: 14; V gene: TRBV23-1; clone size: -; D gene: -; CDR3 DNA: TGCGCCAGCAGTCACCGGGGGCCGAACACTGAAGCTTTCTTT; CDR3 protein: CASSHRGPNTEAFF
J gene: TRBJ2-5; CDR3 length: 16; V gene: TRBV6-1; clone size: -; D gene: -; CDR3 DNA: TGTGCCAGCAGTGGAGACCTTGCCGGCGAAGCCAGGACCCAGTACTTC; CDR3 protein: CASSGDLAGEARTQYF
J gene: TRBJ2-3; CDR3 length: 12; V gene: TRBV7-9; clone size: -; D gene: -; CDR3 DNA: TGTGCCAGCAGTTCGTACACAGATACGCAGTATTTT; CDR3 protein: CASSSYTDTQYF
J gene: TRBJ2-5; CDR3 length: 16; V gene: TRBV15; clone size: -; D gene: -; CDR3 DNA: TGTGCCACCAGCAGAGACCCTAACTCGTTGCAAGAGACCCAGTACTTC; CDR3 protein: CATSRDPNSLQETQYF
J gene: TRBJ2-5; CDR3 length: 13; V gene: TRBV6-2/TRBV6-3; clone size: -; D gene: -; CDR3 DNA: TGTGCCAGCAGTTACTCGGGCAGTGAGACCCAGTACTTC; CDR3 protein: CASSYSGSETQYF
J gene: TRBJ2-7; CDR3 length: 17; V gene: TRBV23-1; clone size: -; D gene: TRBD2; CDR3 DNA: TGCGCCAGCAGTCCGACTAGCGGGAGTCTCCCGAGAAACGAGCAGTACTTC; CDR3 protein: CASSPTSGSLPRNEQYF
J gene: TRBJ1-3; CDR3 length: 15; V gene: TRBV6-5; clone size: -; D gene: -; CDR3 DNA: TGTGCCAGCAGTTACCAGGGGCTCGCCGGAAACACCATATATTTT; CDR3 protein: CASSYQGLAGNTIYF
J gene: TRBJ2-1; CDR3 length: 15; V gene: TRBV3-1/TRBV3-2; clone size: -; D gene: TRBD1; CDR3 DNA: TGTGCCAGCAGCCCTGACAGGGGGTCCTACAATGAGCAGTTCTTC; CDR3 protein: CASSPDRGSYNEQFF
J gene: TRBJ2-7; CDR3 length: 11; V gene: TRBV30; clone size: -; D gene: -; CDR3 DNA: TGTGCCTGGAGTGTAAGCTACGAGCAGTACTTC; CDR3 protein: CAWSVSYEQYF
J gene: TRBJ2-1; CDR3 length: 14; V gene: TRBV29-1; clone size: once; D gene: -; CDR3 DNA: TGCAGCGCCCCAGGGGTCAGCTCCTACAATGAGCAGTTCTTC; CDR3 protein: CSAPGVSSYNEQFF
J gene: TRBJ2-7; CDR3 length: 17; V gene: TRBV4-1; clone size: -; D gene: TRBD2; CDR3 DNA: TGCGCCAGCAGCCAAACCGATCTGGCGGGAGGGGTGTACGAGCAGTACTTC; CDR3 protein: CASSQTDLAGGVYEQYF
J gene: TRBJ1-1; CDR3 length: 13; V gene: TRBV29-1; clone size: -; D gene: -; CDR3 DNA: TGCAGCGTTCGCGAGCTATTGAACACTGAAGCTTTCTTT; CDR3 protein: CSVRELLNTEAFF
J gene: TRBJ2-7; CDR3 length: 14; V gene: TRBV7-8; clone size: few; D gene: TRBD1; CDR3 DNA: TGTGCCAGCAGCCTCGGACAGGGAAGGGGCGAGCAGTACTTC; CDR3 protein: CASSLGQGRGEQYF
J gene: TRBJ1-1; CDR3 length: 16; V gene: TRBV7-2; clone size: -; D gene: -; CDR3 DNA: TGTGCCAGCAGCTTGGTTCCGACACGAGTGAACACTGAAGCTTTCTTT; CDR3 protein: CASSLVPTRVNTEAFF
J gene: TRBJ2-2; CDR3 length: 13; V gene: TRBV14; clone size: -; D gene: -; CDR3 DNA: TGTGCCAGCAGCCCCTTCGACACCGGGGAGCTGTTTTTT; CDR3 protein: CASSPFDTGELFF
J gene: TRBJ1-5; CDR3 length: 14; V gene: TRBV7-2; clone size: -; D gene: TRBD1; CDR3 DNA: TGTGCCAGCAGCAGGACAGGGGACAATCAGCCCCAGCATTTT; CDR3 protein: CASSRTGDNQPQHF
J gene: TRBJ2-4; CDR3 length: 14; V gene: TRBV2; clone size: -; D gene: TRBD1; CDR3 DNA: TGTGCCAGCAGGGCGGGGACAGGGGAGGTCATTCAGTACTTC; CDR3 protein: CASRAGTGEVIQYF
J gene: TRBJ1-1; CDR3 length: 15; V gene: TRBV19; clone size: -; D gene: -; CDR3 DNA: TGTGCCACATTGACAGGTCTTCTGGGGAACACTGAAGCTTTCTTT; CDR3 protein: CATLTGLLGNTEAFF
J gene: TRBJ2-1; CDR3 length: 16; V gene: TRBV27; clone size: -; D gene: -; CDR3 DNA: TGTGCCAGCAGTTTTTCGCTCTCGGGGGCCTACAATGAGCAGTTCTTC; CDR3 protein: CASSFSLSGAYNEQFF
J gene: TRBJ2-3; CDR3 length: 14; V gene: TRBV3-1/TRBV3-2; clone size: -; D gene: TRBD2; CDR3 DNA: TGTGCCAGCAGCCAAGCCGTTCGGTGGGAGGGAAGATCCTTT; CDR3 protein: CASSQAVRWEGRSF
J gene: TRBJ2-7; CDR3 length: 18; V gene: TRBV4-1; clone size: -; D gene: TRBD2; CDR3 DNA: TGCGCCAGCAGCTCATCCCCGGGACTAGCGGGAAGTGGCTACGAGCAGTACTTC; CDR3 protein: CASSSSPGLAGSGYEQYF
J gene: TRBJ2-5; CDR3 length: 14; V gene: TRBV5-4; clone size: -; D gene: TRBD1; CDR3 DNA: TGTGCCAGCAGCGTGAAACAGGGGTTAGAGACCCAGTACTTC; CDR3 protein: CASSVKQGLETQYF
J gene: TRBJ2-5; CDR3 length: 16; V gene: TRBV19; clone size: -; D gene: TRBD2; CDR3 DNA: TGTGCCAGTACGAGGAGAGCGGGAGGAACCCAAGAGACCCAGTACTTC; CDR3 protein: CASTRRAGGTQETQYF
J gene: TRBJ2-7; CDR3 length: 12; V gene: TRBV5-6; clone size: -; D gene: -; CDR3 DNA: TGTGCCAGTTGGGACAATACCTACGAGCAGTACTTC; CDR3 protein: CASWDNTYEQYF
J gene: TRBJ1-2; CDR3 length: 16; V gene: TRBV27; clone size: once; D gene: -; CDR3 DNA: TGTGCCAGCAGCCCGGGATCGGGAAATGCTAACTATGGCTACACCTTC; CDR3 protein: CASSPGSGNANYGYTF
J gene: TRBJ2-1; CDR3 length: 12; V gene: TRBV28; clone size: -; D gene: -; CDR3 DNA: TGTGCCACCAAGCTTTCAGGCGTAGAGCAGTTCTTC; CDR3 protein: CATKLSGVEQFF
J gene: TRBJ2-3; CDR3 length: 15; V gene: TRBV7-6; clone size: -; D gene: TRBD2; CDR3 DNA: TGTGCCAGCAGCTTAGGGACTAGCGACGCAGATACGCAGTATTTT; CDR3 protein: CASSLGTSDADTQYF
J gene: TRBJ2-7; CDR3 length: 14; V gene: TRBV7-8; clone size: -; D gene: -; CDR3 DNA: TGTGCCAGCAGCTTAGCCAGGGTAGGCTACGAGCAGTACTTC; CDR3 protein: CASSLARVGYEQYF
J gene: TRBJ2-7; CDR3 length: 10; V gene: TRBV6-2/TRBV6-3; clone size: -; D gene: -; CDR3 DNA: TGTGCCAGCAGTTACCACGAGCAGTACTTC; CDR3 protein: CASSYHEQYF
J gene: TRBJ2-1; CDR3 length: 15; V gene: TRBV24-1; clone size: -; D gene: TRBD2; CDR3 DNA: TGTGCCACCAGTGATAAGCGGGGGCTGGCCAATGAGCAGTTCTTC; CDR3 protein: CATSDKRGLANEQFF
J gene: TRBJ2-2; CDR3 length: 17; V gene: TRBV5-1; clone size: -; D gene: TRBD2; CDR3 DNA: TGCGCCAGCAGCCCCAAGACTAGCGGGAGGGCCGGCGGGGAGCTGTTTTTT; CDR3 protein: CASSPKTSGRAGGELFF
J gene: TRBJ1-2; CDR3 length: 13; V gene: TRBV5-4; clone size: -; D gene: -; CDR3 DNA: TGTGCCAGCACCTCCCGGGAGAACTATGGCTACACCTTC; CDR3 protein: CASTSRENYGYTF
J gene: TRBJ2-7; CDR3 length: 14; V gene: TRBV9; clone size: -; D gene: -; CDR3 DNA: TGTGCCAGCAGCCAGGAACGGGGGTCCTACGAGCAGTACTTC; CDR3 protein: CASSQERGSYEQYF
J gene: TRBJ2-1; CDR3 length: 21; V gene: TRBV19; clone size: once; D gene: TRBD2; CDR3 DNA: TGTGCCAGTAGTATAGATAGACTAGCGGGAGGTATTCCCAGCTCCTACAATGAGCAGTTCTTC; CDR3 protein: CASSIDRLAGGIPSSYNEQFF
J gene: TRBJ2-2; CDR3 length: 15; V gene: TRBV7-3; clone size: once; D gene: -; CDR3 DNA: TGTGCCAGCAGCTTGACAGGAGCGAACACCGGGGAGCTGTTTTTT; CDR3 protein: CASSLTGANTGELFF
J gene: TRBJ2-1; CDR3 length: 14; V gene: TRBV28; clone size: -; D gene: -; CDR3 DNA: TGTGCCAGCAGTTTATCCCTAACACCCGTTGGACAGTTCTTC; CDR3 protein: CASSLSLTPVGQFF
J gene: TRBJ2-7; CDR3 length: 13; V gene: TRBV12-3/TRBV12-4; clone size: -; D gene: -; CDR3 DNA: TGTGCCAGCAGTTCCGACAGCTCCTACGAGCAGTACTTC; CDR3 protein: CASSSDSSYEQYF
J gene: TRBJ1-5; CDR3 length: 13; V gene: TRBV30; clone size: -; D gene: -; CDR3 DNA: TGTGCCTGGAGTAAAGGGATAAATCAGCCCCAGCATTTT; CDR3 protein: CAWSKGINQPQHF
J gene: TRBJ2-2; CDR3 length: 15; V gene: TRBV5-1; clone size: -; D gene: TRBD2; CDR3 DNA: TGCGCCAGCAGCTTGGATAGCGGGAGGGCCGGGGAGCTGTTTTTT; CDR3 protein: CASSLDSGRAGELFF
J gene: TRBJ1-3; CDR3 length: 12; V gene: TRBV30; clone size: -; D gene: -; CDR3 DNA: TGTGCCTGGAGTAGGATTCGAAACACCATATATTTT; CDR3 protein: CAWSRIRNTIYF
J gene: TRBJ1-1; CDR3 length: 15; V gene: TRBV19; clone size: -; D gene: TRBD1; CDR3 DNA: TGTGCCAGTAGTCCCCGGGACAGACTAAACACTGAAGCTTTCTTT; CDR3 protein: CASSPRDRLNTEAFF